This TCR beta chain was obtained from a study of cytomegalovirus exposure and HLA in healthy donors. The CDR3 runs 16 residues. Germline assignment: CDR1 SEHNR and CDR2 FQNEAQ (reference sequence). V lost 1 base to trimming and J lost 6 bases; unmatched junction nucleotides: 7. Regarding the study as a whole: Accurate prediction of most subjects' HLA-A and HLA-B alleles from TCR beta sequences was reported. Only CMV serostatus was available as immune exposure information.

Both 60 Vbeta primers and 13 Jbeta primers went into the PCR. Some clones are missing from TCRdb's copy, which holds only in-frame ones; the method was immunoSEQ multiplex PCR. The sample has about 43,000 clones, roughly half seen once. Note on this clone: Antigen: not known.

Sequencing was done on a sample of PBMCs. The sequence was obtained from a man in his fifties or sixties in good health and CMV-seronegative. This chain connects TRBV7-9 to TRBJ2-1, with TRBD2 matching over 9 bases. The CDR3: CASSLGGGRALNEQFF. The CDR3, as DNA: TGTGCCAGCAGCTTAGGCGGCGGGAGGGCCCTCAATGAGCAGTTCTTC.